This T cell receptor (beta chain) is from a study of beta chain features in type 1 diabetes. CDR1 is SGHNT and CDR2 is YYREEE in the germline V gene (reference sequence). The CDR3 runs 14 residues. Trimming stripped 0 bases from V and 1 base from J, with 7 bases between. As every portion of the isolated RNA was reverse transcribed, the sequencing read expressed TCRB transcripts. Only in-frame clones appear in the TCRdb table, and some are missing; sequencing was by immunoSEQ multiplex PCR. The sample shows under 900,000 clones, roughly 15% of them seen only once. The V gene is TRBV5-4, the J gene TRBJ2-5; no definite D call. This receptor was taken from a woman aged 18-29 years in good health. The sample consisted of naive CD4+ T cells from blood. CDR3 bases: TGTGCCAGCAGCTTGGTGGGGTTCCAAGAGACCCAGTACTTC. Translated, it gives CASSLVGFQETQYF.